This T cell receptor beta chain comes out of a study of T cell changes during pregnancy in multiple sclerosis. Here immunoSEQ multiplex PCR was the method, and the copy in TCRdb shows in-frame clones only, minus some. The sample consists of tens of thousands of clones, 70% to 90% of them appearing once. The CDR3 runs 12 residues. Germline V gene lookup returns CDR1 SNHLY and CDR2 FYNNEI. V lost 4 bases, J lost 8 bases, and 3 bases stayed unmatched. The specimen comprised CD8+ T cells from peripheral blood mononuclear cells, sampled before pregnancy. The sequence derives from a female donor with multiple sclerosis, enrolled in a pregnancy study. The V call is TRBV2, the J call TRBJ1-2, with 8 positions matching TRBD1. The CDR3, as DNA: TGTGCCAGCAGTGGGACAGGGCGCGGCTACACCTTC. Translating gives CASSGTGRGYTF.